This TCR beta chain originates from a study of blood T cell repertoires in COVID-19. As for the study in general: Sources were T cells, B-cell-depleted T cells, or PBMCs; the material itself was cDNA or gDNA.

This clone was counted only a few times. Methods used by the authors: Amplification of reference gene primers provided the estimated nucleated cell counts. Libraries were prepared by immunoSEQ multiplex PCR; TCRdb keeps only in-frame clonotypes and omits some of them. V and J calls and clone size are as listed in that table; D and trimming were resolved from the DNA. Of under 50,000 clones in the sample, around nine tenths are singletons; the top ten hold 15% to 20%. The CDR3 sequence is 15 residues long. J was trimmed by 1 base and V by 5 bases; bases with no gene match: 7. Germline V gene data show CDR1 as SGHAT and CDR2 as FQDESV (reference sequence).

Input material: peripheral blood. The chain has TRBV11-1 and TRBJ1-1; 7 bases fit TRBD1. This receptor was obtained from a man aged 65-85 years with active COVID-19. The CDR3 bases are TGTGCCAGCAGCCCCCGACAGGGAAGGAACACTGAAGCTTTCTTT. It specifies CASSPRQGRNTEAFF.